This entry lists 15 T cell receptor beta chains sequenced from one sample in a study of cytomegalovirus exposure and HLA in healthy donors. The PCR used 60 Vbeta and 13 Jbeta primers. Using immunoSEQ multiplex PCR, the repertoire was profiled, and TCRdb retains in-frame clones only, with some absent. The sample contains roughly 84,000 clones, 63% of which appear only once. Sequencing used PBMCs. These receptors were collected from a woman in her forties in good health and CMV-seropositive.

In this sample, this clone turned up a few times. This chain joins TRBV2 and TRBJ2-1; TRBD2 aligns across 14 bases. The CDR3 totals 17 residues. Germline values: CDR1 SNHLY, CDR2 FYNNEI. V lost 7 bases and J lost 7; bases outside the gene matches: 12. CDR3 region: CASIGTSGRMVRNEQFF. CDR3 coding DNA: TGTGCCAGCATCGGGACTAGCGGGAGAATGGTTAGAAATGAGCAGTTCTTC.

The rearrangement uses TRBV30 and TRBJ1-1; D is ambiguous. Looked up from germline, CDR1 is GTSNPN and CDR2 is SVGIG (reference sequence). Trimming left V 2 bases short and J 1 base short, with 8 bases between. This CDR3 comprises 13 residues. CDR3 nucleotide sequence: TGTGCCTGGAGTTTTCTGGCGAACACTGAAGCTTTCTTT. This translates into CAWSFLANTEAFF.

The chain combines TRBV2 with TRBJ2-3; tentatively, D is TRBD2 (5 bases). The V and J ends lost 7 bases and 3 bases respectively, with 14 bases between them. The CDR3 is 14 residues long. The V gene's germline CDR1 is SNHLY and CDR2 FYNNEI. The CDR3 DNA follows: TGTGCCAGCATGGATGCGGGTTTGACAGATACGCAGTATTTT. It translates to CASMDAGLTDTQYF.

This chain links TRBV10-3 with TRBJ1-2, with 8 bases that match TRBD1. V lost 9 bases and J lost 5; bases outside the gene matches: 8. The CDR3 sequence is 13 residues long. CDR1 and CDR2 (germline): ENHRY, SYGVKD. The CDR3 sequence: CAISTGANYGYTF. CDR3 DNA sequence: TGTGCCATTTCGACAGGGGCCAATTATGGCTACACCTTC.

The rearrangement links TRBV29-1 to TRBJ1-2, with a tentative D call TRBD1 (6 bases). The CDR3 is 15 residues long. Germline loops: CDR1 SQVTM, CDR2 ANQGSEA. V was pared by 2 bases and J by 3 bases, with 16 bases between. The CDR3 DNA follows: TGCAGCGTTGAAAAGGGGGAAAAGGGGCACTATGGCTACACCTTC. Amino acids: CSVEKGEKGHYGYTF.

The CDR3 region has the DNA TGTGCCAGCAGTGAACAGGGGGCCACTGAAGCTTTCTTT. Protein product: CASSEQGATEAFF. The V gene is TRBV2, the J gene TRBJ1-1, with TRBD1 matching over 8 bases. V dropped 2 bases and J dropped 4; count of bases not matched to a gene: 0. The germline V gene has CDR1 SNHLY and CDR2 FYNNEI. This CDR3 comprises 13 residues.

This chain connects TRBV5-1 to TRBJ2-7, with 8 bases that match TRBD1. This CDR3 region has 14 residues. V lost 2 bases and J lost 4; bases outside the gene matches: 5. Looked up from germline, CDR1 is SGHRS and CDR2 is YFSETQ. The CDR3 here is CASSLSRGPYEQYF. CDR3 DNA: TGCGCCAGCAGCTTAAGCAGGGGGCCTTACGAGCAGTACTTC.

The chain is built from TRBV27 and TRBJ1-3; D gene unclear. Trimming stripped 3 bases from V and 0 bases from J, with 9 bases between. The CDR3 has 15 residues. Germline CDR1 is MNHEY and CDR2 is SMNVEV (reference sequence). CDR3 nucleotides: TGTGCCAGCAGTTTGACTCAGCCCTCTGGAAACACCATATATTTT. It yields the protein CASSLTQPSGNTIYF.

There are a few counts of this clone. This chain joins TRBV11-3 and TRBJ2-7, with 7 bases aligning to TRBD2. Per the germline V gene, CDR1 is SGHNT and CDR2 is YENEEA. The CDR3 extends over 16 amino acids. The junction had 6 bases not matched to a gene; V was cut back by 0 bases and J by 1 base. The CDR3 bases are TGTGCCAGCAGCTTAGAAGCGGGGCCCTTTTCCTACGAGCAGTACTTC. This sequence encodes CASSLEAGPFSYEQYF.

V gene TRBV7-8 combines with J gene TRBJ1-1; 8 bases map to TRBD1. Germline V gene lookup returns CDR1 SGHVS and CDR2 FQNEAQ. With V trimmed by 4 bases and J by 5 bases, 6 bases remained unmatched. CDR3 length: 14 amino acids. The CDR3 bases are TGTGCCAGCAGCTCCCAGGGGGCGAAAACTGAAGCTTTCTTT. Translated: CASSSQGAKTEAFF.

This clone came up a few times. The genes are TRBV10-3 and TRBJ2-3, with 9 bases that match TRBD1. This CDR3 region has 14 residues. Trimming cost V 6 bases and J 6 bases; bases outside gene matches: 7. CDR1 is ENHRY, CDR2 SYGVKD, per germline. CDR3 residues: CAIRGQGKGDTQYF. In DNA, the CDR3 is TGTGCCATCAGAGGACAGGGGAAGGGCGATACGCAGTATTTT.

The rearrangement joins TRBV5-1 to TRBJ2-7; D not resolved. From germline, CDR1 is SGHRS and CDR2 YFSETQ. This CDR3 has 13 amino acids. Trimming took off 4 bases at V and 5 bases at J, with 13 bases between the two ends. The CDR3 sequence: CASSLGFADEQYF. CDR3 coding DNA: TGCGCCAGCAGCCTGGGGTTCGCGGACGAGCAGTACTTC. Filled out from reference TRBV5-1 and TRBJ2-7, the complete variable domain reads KAGVTQTPRYLIKTRGQQVTLSCSPISGHRSVSWYQQTPGQGLQFLFEYFSETQRNKGNFPGRFSGRQFSNSRSEMNVSTLELGDSALYLCASSLGFADEQYFGPGTRLTVT.

The chain has TRBV6-1 and TRBJ1-6; D remains unclear. This CDR3 is built from 13 residues. Germline V lookup: CDR1 MNHNS, CDR2 SASEGT. Trimming left V 7 bases short and J 15 bases short, with 19 bases between. For the CDR3, the DNA is TGTGCCAGCACTACCCCCGCCCCCCCGAACCTCCACTTT. As protein: CASTTPAPPNLHF.

The CDR3 DNA reads as TGTGCCAGCTCACCCTACAGGGGGGACGAGCAGTACTTC. This gives the protein CASSPYRGDEQYF. The V and J genes are TRBV18 and TRBJ2-7; 8 positions agree with TRBD1. Per the germline V gene, CDR1 is KGHSH and CDR2 is LQKENI. After removal of 3 bases from V and 5 bases from J, the junction contained 3 bases not matched to a gene. The CDR3 totals 13 residues.

This chain joins TRBV29-1 and TRBJ2-5, with 8 positions matching TRBD1. With the DNA end fitting TRBJ2-7 better, the J assignment may be wrong. Germline lookup yields CDR1 SQVTM and CDR2 ANQGSEA. This CDR3 is 12 amino acids long. The CDR3 protein is CSAGQGSYEQYF. Written as DNA, the CDR3 is TGCAGCGCTGGACAGGGCTCCTACGAGCAGTACTTC.